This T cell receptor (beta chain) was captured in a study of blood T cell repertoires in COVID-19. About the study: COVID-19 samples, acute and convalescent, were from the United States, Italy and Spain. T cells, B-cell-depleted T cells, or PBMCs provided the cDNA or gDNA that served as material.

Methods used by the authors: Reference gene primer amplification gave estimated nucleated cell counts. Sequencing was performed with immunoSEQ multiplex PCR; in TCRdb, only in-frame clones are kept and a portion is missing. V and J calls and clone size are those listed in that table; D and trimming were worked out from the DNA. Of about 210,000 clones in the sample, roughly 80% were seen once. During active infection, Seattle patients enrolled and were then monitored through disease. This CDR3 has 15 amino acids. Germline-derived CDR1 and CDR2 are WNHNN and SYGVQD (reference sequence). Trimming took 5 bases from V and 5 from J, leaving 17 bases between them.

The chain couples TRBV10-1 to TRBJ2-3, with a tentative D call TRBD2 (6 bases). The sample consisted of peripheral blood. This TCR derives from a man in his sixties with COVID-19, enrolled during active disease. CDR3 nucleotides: TGCGCCAGCAGTTCCTCTGGGGTGGGGGGAGATACGCAGTATTTT. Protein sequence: CASSSSGVGGDTQYF.